Detailed here is one T cell receptor (beta chain). Data came from immunoSEQ multiplex PCR; TCRdb stores just in-frame clones and leaves some out. Of a few hundred thousand clones in the sample, 85% to 90% were seen once. This specimen comes from a study of blood T cell repertoires in COVID-19. The CDR3 has 14 amino acids. Germline CDR1 GTSNPN, CDR2 SVGIG (reference sequence). Trimming took 3 bases from V and 0 from J, leaving 12 bases between them. The genes are TRBV30 and TRBJ2-7; D is uncertain. This clonotype originated in a woman aged 45-65 years who had been exposed to COVID-19. The sample taken for sequencing was PBMCs or T cells enriched from blood (not recorded which). This CDR3 reads CAWRGETYSYEQYF. The CDR3 DNA reads as TGTGCCTGGAGAGGAGAGACTTACTCCTACGAGCAGTACTTC.